The following is a T cell receptor (beta chain) sequence with its context. What antigen it recognizes has not been identified. No much larger clonotype is one base removed from it; base qualities were not supplied. TCRbeta CDR3 regions were amplified from genomic DNA by means of the immunoSEQ Assay, a bias-controlled multiplex PCR. As for the original processing: The number of nucleated cells in each sample was estimated from the amplification of reference gene primers within the assay. To quantify the absolute abundance of each unique TCRbeta CDR3 rearrangement, sequence reads were collapsed and filtered. For each sample, productive Simpson clonality was calculated by taking the square root of Simpson's diversity index across productive rearrangements. TCRdb's version of the immuneACCESS table is confined to in-frame rearrangements and falls short of the full clone set. An unresolved V gene accounts for under half of the shortfall where checked; the remainder is of unknown origin. The V and J calls and clone size were taken over from that table, and D and trimming were inferred from the DNA. This sample gives fewer than 120,000 clones in total; about 80% of them show up just once. Of the sample, about a sixth is held by the ten largest clones.

These data come from a study of blood T cell repertoires in COVID-19 (dated by TCRdb to 2019 to 2021). General notes on the study: Collaborator samples came from the United States, Italy and Spain and covered acute and convalescent phases of COVID-19. Samples were obtained from the ongoing ImmuneRACE study (first 160 participants) and from 1,254 subjects provided by 6 global collaborators. The material from the prospective study consisted of cDNA or gDNA derived from T cells, B-cell-depleted T cells, or PBMCs. HLA class I and class II types, where available, came from metadata supplied by the sample provider rather than from assay-based typing. A freely available public database, intended as a resource for researchers studying the immune response to SARS-CoV-2, is where the repertoires were released. The sample metadata nearly always contained a de-identified subject ID, COVID-19 status, age in years and sex. The dataset comprised deeply sampled blood TCRbeta repertoires from subjects exposed to, actively infected with, or recovered from COVID-19.

What the research found in general, with its limitations: The amount of clinical and demographic metadata varied by source and participant and was provided uncurated.

The collaborating institutions used their own protocols to collect whole blood in K2EDTA tubes. Collaborator samples were shipped for TCRbeta analysis as frozen whole blood, isolated PBMCs, or DNA extracted from either sample type. The germline V gene yields LGHNA for CDR1 and YSLEER for CDR2. The CDR3 starts with the cysteine, ends with the phenylalanine, and has 14 residues. Solely the CDR3 DNA is kept, with 42 bases framed from the first base. Deletion took 0 bases off V and 7 bases off J, with a span of 9 bases between the germline ends. This receptor chain uses TRBV4-3 and TRBJ2-2, with no D gene named confidently. This receptor was obtained from a woman aged 80 or over with active or convalescent COVID-19. The sequenced sample consisted of peripheral blood. The nucleotides read TGCGCCAGCAGCCAAGATCCTTTCGGCGGGGAGCTGTTTTTT. Its product reads: CASSQDPFGGELFF.